The 18 T cell receptor beta chains in this list originate from one sample, sequenced in a study of T-cell memory formation after mild COVID-19 (dated by TCRdb to about 2021). The library was obtained by 5' RACE. Reads for this sample came from an Illumina NovaSeq 6000. TCRdb took the public reads, trimmed them with fastp at Q25, ran MiXCR for clone calling and kept in-frame beta chains. CDR3 protein duplicates are merged, each entry listing the most common genes and DNA. The sample has hundreds of thousands of distinct CDR3 sequences on record, roughly 25% of them singletons. The ten largest clones take up under 15% of the sample. The material sequenced was PBMCs or a T cell subset sorted from them (not recorded which). These receptors were taken from an adult woman who had mild COVID-19 (a few samples of this study predate the infection). The sample titles of this study are shuffled in the database, so cell type and time point are left out; the donor was told from shared clones.

The V and J genes are TRBV7-2 and TRBJ1-6, with D perhaps matching TRBD1 (5 bases). Germline CDR1 reads SGHTA; CDR2 reads FQGNSA. The V gene lost 2 bases and the J gene lost 11 bases, with 10 bases spanning the gap. This CDR3 is 13 amino acids long. The CDR3 sequence: CASSLPGGAPLHF. Here the CDR3 DNA reads TGTGCCAGCAGCTTACCCGGGGGGGCACCCCTCCACTTT.

There are a few counts of this clonotype. The rearrangement joins TRBV6-6 to TRBJ2-7, with 7 bases lining up with TRBD1. The length of the CDR3 is 15 residues. Unmatched junction bases numbered 7, after V lost 2 bases and J lost 3 bases. Looked up from germline, CDR1 is MNHNY and CDR2 is SVGAGI (reference sequence). CDR3 in DNA: TGTGCCAGCAGTTACGAGGGACAGTCAATCTACGAGCAGTACTTC. Protein product: CASSYEGQSIYEQYF.

V is TRBV3-1 and J is TRBJ1-2; no definite D call. Trimming shortened V by 2 bases and J by 6 bases, and 10 bases separated the two germline ends. Germline V CDR1 and CDR2: LGHDT, YNNKEL (reference sequence). The CDR3 extends over 13 amino acids. The CDR3 nucleotides read TGTGCCAGCAGCCAACCCCCAGTGGATGGCTACACCTTC. Amino acids: CASSQPPVDGYTF.

This clonotype was detected only a few times. This rearrangement joins TRBV20-1 to TRBJ2-3; possibly TRBD2 for D (6 bases). The CDR3 spans 15 residues. V lost 5 bases to trimming and J lost 0 bases, with 15 bases between them. Germline assignment: CDR1 DFQATT and CDR2 SNEGSKA (reference sequence). The CDR3, as DNA: TGCAGTGCTTCCCCGGACTATATTAGCACAGATACGCAGTATTTT. Translation: CSASPDYISTDTQYF.

This clonotype was detected only a few times. The DNA for the CDR3 is TGTGCCAGCAGCGTAGGTCAGGGGAAAGATACGCAGTATTTT. Translated, it gives CASSVGQGKDTQYF. J is TRBJ2-3 and V is TRBV9; tentative D call: TRBD1 (6 bases). Trimming removed 0 bases at V and 5 bases at J, with 10 bases between. The germline gives CDR1 SGDLS, CDR2 YYNGEE. The CDR3 consists of 14 residues.

This clonotype was found a few times. The rearrangement joins TRBV3-1 to TRBJ1-6; 7 bases line up with TRBD1. The CDR3 consists of 16 residues. Germline values: CDR1 LGHDT, CDR2 YNNKEL (reference sequence). V dropped 6 bases and J dropped 2; count of bases not matched to a gene: 7. CDR3 sequence: CASSPRGKAYNSPLHF. The CDR3 DNA follows: TGTGCCAGCAGTCCCAGGGGGAAGGCCTATAATTCACCCCTCCACTTT.

This clonotype was counted between two and nine times. V usage is TRBV20-1 and J usage is TRBJ1-2, with 9 bases identical to TRBD1. Trimming at V came to 0 bases and at J to 7 bases, leaving 15 bases not matched to a gene. This CDR3 comprises 17 residues. Germline V gene sequence: CDR1 DFQATT, CDR2 SNEGSKA (reference sequence). The CDR3 nucleotides read TGCAGTGCTAGAGACCAGTGGGGGGGACAGGGAGAAAGTGGCTACACCTTC. Its protein is CSARDQWGGQGESGYTF.

This CDR3 reads CASSTTQGGAWNEQFF. CDR3 DNA sequence: TGTGCCAGCAGCACGACTCAGGGGGGAGCATGGAATGAGCAGTTCTTC. This rearrangement joins TRBV7-9 to TRBJ2-1, with a possible D match to TRBD1 (7 bases). The germline V and J ends were trimmed by 5 bases and 7 bases, with 21 bases remaining between them. Germline V gene lookup returns CDR1 SEHNR and CDR2 FQNEAQ (reference sequence). The CDR3 is 16 residues long.

The rearrangement uses TRBV6-6 and TRBJ1-2; D gene ambiguous. Deletions cut 2 bases from V and 6 bases from J, with 13 bases between. Germline CDR1 reads MNHNY; CDR2 reads SVGAGI (reference sequence). The CDR3 is made up of 14 amino acids. CDR3 nucleotide sequence: TGTGCCAGCAGTTACACGGGAGAAGGAGATGGCTACACCTTC. Amino acids: CASSYTGEGDGYTF.

The rearrangement links TRBV7-8 to TRBJ1-5; D gene ambiguous. V gave up 5 bases and J gave up 2 bases, with 16 bases separating them. Germline V gives CDR1 SGHVS, CDR2 FQNEAQ. The CDR3 sequence is 16 residues long. The CDR3 region has the DNA TGTGCCAGCAGCCCTACCCCCCATTTGGGCAATCAGCCCCAGCATTTT. Protein product: CASSPTPHLGNQPQHF.

The rearrangement joins TRBV7-2 to TRBJ2-4, with D hard to call. Germline V gene data show CDR1 as SGHTA and CDR2 as FQGNSA. Trimming removed 5 bases at V and 1 base at J, with 12 bases between. This CDR3 contains 15 residues. This CDR3 is CASSPRRSAKNIQYF. CDR3 nucleotides: TGTGCCAGCAGCCCCCGACGTTCGGCCAAAAACATTCAGTACTTC.

The chain is built from TRBV6-5 and TRBJ2-4; 12 bases fit TRBD2. The CDR3 extends over 18 amino acids. V trimming: 5 bases; J trimming: 3 bases; junction bases outside the gene matches: 11. Germline V gives CDR1 MNHEY, CDR2 SVGAGI. The CDR3 DNA is TGTGCCAGCAGTCGACTAGCGGGGGCCCCCACTCTCAAAAACATTCAGTACTTC. Translated: CASSRLAGAPTLKNIQYF.

Here the CDR3 DNA reads TGCGCCAGCAGCTTTCCCATGGACAGGGGGCCTGATAACTATGGCTACACCTTC. Residues: CASSFPMDRGPDNYGYTF. The chain joins TRBV5-1 to TRBJ1-2; 11 bases align to TRBD1. V shed 2 bases and J 1 base; nucleotides not matched to a gene: 10. From germline, CDR1 is SGHRS and CDR2 YFSETQ. The CDR3 consists of 18 residues.

This CDR3 is CSATGTGRTEAFF. For the CDR3, the DNA is TGCAGTGCTACAGGGACAGGGAGGACTGAAGCTTTCTTT. The chain joins TRBV20-1 to TRBJ1-1; 9 bases align to TRBD1. The CDR3 totals 13 residues. Germline CDR1 is DFQATT and CDR2 is SNEGSKA (reference sequence). The V segment lost 4 bases and the J segment 5 bases; nucleotides outside the gene matches: 5.

Many counts were recorded for this clonotype. The gene calls are TRBV24-1 and TRBJ2-1; 9 nucleotides line up with TRBD1. The CDR3 runs to 14 residues. Germline CDR1 reads KGHDR; CDR2 reads SFDVKD. The ends lost 6 bases at V and 7 bases at J; junction bases unmatched: 6. The DNA for the CDR3 is TGTGCCACCAGTACAGGGGGCATAGGGAATGAGCAGTTCTTC. Translation gives CATSTGGIGNEQFF.

This clonotype was recorded a few times. This sequence joins TRBV29-1 and TRBJ2-3; D not certain. The CDR3 spans 15 residues. V was clipped by 1 base and J by 3 bases, with 14 bases between them. The V gene's germline CDR1 is SQVTM and CDR2 ANQGSEA. CDR3: CSVEVLSGQTDTQYF. CDR3 DNA: TGCAGCGTTGAAGTGTTGTCAGGTCAGACAGATACGCAGTATTTT.

This chain connects TRBV18 to TRBJ2-7; 9 bases are shared with TRBD1. CDR1 KGHSH and CDR2 LQKENI come from the germline V gene. Trimming removed 3 bases from V and 6 bases from J; junction bases left unmatched: 12. The CDR3 consists of 16 residues. Here the CDR3 reads CASSPAGQGPSSEQYF. CDR3 sequence (DNA): TGTGCCAGCTCACCCGCAGGACAGGGGCCTAGCTCCGAGCAGTACTTC.

This chain joins TRBV14 and TRBJ2-3; the match to TRBD2 covers 7 bases. Germline V CDR1 and CDR2: SGHDN, FVKESK. V lost 4 bases, J lost 0 bases, and 7 bases stayed unmatched. The CDR3 is made up of 16 amino acids. The DNA of the CDR3 is TGTGCCAGCAGCCCATTCCTAGCGGCTAGCACAGATACGCAGTATTTT. It codes for CASSPFLAASTDTQYF. Filled out from reference TRBV14 and TRBJ2-3, the complete variable domain reads EAGVTQFPSHSVIEKGQTVTLRCDPISGHDNLYWYRRVMGKEIKFLLHFVKESKQDESGMPNNRFLAERTGGTYSTLKVQPAELEDSGVYFCASSPFLAASTDTQYFGPGTRLTVL.